The subject of this entry is one TCR beta chain. The CDR3 length is 16 residues. CDR1 is MNHEY and CDR2 is SMNVEV in the germline V gene (reference sequence). The junction had 5 bases not matched to a gene; V was cut back by 5 bases and J by 4 bases. Primers included in the PCR were 60 Vbeta and 13 Jbeta primers. Authors' processing steps: In a later analysis, 80 million to 100 million unique TCR beta chains included roughly 11 million shared by two or more donors. Libraries were prepared by immunoSEQ multiplex PCR; TCRdb keeps only in-frame clonotypes and omits some of them. V, J and clone size are taken as reported in that table, and D and trimming were inferred from the DNA itself. The data hold roughly 120,000 clones, with 65% to 75% observed a single time. This sample stems from a study of cytomegalovirus exposure and HLA in healthy donors.

This clonotype originated in a woman between 50 and 59 years old in good health and CMV-seropositive. The chain uses TRBV27 and TRBJ2-1; TRBD2 aligns across 13 bases. Sequencing was carried out using PBMCs. CDR3 in DNA: TGTGCCAGCAGTCCGGGGACTAGCGGGGCTTACAATGAGCAGTTCTTC. Translation gives CASSPGTSGAYNEQFF.